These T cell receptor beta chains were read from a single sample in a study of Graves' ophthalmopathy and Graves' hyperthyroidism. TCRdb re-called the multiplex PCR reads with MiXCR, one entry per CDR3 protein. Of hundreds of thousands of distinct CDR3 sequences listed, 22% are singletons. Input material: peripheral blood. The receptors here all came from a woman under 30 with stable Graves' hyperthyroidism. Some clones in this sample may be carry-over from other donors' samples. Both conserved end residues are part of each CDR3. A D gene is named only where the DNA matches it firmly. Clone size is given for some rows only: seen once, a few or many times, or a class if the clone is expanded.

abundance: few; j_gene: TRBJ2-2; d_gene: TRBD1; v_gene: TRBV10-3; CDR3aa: CATGQGTNTGELFF; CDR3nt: TGTGCCACAGGACAGGGAACTAACACCGGGGAGCTGTTTTTT
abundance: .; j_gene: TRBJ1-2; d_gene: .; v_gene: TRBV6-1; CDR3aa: CASKRGLYGYTF; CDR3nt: TGTGCCAGCAAAAGGGGACTATATGGCTACACCTTC
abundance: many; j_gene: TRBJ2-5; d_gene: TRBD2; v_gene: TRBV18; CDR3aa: CASSPLASGSGETQYF; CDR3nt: TGTGCCAGCTCACCACTCGCTAGCGGGAGTGGAGAGACCCAGTACTTC
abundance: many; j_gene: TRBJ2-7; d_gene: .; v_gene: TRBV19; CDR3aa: CASSIGAGSTYEQYF; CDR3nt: TGTGCCAGTAGTATAGGGGCAGGGAGTACCTACGAGCAGTACTTC
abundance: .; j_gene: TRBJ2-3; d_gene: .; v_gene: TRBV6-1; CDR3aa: CASSEVVADGTDTQYF; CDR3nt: TGTGCCAGCAGTGAGGTGGTAGCGGATGGCACAGATACGCAGTATTTT
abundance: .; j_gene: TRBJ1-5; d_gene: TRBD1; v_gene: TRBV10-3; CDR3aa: CAISARQGVNQPQHF; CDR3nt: TGTGCCATCAGTGCCCGACAGGGCGTCAATCAGCCCCAGCATTTT
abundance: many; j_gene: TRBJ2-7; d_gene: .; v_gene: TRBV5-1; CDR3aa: CASSSTLRGRAYEQYF; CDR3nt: TGCGCCAGCAGCTCTACCCTCAGGGGGAGGGCCTACGAGCAGTACTTC
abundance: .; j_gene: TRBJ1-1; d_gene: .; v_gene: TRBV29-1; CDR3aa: CSSTGMNTEAFF; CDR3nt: TGCAGCTCGACAGGTATGAACACTGAAGCTTTCTTT
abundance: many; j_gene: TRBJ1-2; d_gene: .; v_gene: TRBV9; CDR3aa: CASSVARAAGYGYTF; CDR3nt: TGTGCCAGCAGCGTAGCTCGGGCGGCCGGCTATGGCTACACCTTC
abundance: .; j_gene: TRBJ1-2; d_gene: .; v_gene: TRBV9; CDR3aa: CASKGALKGLDGYTF; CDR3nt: TGTGCCAGTAAGGGAGCCCTTAAGGGACTCGATGGCTACACCTTC
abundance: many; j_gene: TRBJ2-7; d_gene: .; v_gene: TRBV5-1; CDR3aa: CASSLGQLSSYEQYF; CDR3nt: TGCGCCAGCAGCTTGGGACAGCTCTCCTCCTACGAGCAGTACTTC
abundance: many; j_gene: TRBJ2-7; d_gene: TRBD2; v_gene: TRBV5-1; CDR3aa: CASSLAPRLAGSSPFYEQYF; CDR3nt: TGCGCCAGCAGCTTGGCCCCTCGGCTAGCGGGGTCCTCCCCCTTCTACGAGCAGTACTTC
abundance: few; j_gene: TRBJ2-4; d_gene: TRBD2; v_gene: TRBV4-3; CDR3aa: CASSQVNSGGGAKNIQYF; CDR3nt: TGCGCCAGCAGCCAAGTCAATAGCGGGGGGGGTGCCAAAAACATTCAGTACTTC
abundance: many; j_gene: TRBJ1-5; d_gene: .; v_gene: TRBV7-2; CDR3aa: CASSLGQVGQPQHF; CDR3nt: TGTGCCAGCAGCTTAGGACAAGTAGGTCAGCCCCAGCATTTT
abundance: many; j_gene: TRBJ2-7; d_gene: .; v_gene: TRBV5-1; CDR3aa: CASSLGWQGNEQYF; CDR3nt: TGCGCCAGCAGCTTGGGTTGGCAGGGTAACGAGCAGTACTTC
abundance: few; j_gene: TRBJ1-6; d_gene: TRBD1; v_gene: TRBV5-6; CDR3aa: CASQDRNNSPLHF; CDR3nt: TGTGCCAGCCAGGACAGGAATAATTCACCCCTCCACTTT
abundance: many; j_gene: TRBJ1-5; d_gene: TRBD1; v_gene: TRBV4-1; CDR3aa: CASSQLGTGNQPQHF; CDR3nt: TGCGCCAGCAGCCAATTAGGGACAGGGAATCAGCCCCAGCATTTT
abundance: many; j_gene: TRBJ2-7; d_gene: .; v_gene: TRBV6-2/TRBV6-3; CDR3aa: CASSYVPSDRSLYEQYF; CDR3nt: TGTGCCAGCAGTTACGTGCCTAGCGACCGTAGCCTCTACGAGCAGTACTTC
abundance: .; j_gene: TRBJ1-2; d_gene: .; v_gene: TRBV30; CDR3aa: CASSSTGFIYGYTF; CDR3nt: TGTGCCTCGTCGAGTACAGGGTTTATCTATGGCTACACCTTC
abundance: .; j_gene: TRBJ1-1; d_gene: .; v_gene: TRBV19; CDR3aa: CASRMRLRGSNTEAFF; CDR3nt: TGTGCCAGTAGAATGCGCCTCAGGGGTTCGAACACTGAAGCTTTCTTT
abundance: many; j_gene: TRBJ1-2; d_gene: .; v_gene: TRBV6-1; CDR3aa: CASSDLKGYTF; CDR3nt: TGTGCCAGCAGTGACCTAAAGGGCTACACCTTC
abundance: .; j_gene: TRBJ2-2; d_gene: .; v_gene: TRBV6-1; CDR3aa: CASQRSGDTGELFF; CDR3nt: TGTGCCAGCCAAAGGTCCGGGGACACCGGGGAGCTGTTTTTT
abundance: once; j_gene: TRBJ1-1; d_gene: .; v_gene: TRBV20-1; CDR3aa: CSARGGPFGSEAFF; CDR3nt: TGCAGTGCTAGAGGCGGCCCCTTCGGCTCTGAAGCTTTCTTT